This TCR beta chain was identified during a study of CD8 T cells in ankylosing spondylitis. This clonotype appeared many times. TCRdb reprocessed the 5' RACE reads via MiXCR and lists one record per CDR3 protein. The repertoire holds a few hundred thousand distinct CDR3 sequences, with around 11% as singletons. The source is a male donor with ankylosing spondylitis or in good health (not recorded which). The sequenced sample consisted of blood, either unsorted or a sorted T cell fraction (not recorded which).

The DNA of the CDR3 is TGTGCCAGCAGCCAACCCACTAGCGGGGAACCCACAGATACGCAGTATTTT. It translates to CASSQPTSGEPTDTQYF. The gene calls are TRBV7-6 and TRBJ2-3, with TRBD2 matching 10 bases. The CDR3 consists of 17 residues. In germline, CDR1 is SGHVS, CDR2 FNYEAQ. V was pared by 5 bases and J by 2 bases, with 10 bases of the junction left unmatched.